The T cell receptor (beta chain) under discussion was sequenced for a study of T cell clonality in common variable immunodeficiency. This clone was seen repeatedly, ten times or more. Using immunoSEQ multiplex PCR, the repertoire was profiled, and TCRdb retains in-frame clones only, with some absent. The sample is made up of some 40,000 clones, none counted only once. The source material was peripheral blood mononuclear cells. The receptor's source is a person aged 18 to 70 in good health.

CDR3 residues: CASSPHDRENEAFF. The DNA read from the CDR3 is TGTGCCAGCAGTCCACACGACAGGGAGAATGAA. The V gene is TRBV28, the J gene TRBJ1-1; 7 bases match TRBD1. The read ends 3 residues shy of where the CDR3 ends; the end is completed using the germline J gene. Germline values: CDR1 MDHEN, CDR2 SYDVKM. The CDR3 sequence is 14 residues long. The V gene end was trimmed by 5 bases and the J gene end by 7 bases; junction bases not matched to a gene: 10.